This T cell receptor (beta chain) was obtained from a study of cytomegalovirus exposure and HLA in healthy donors. Overall study results and limits: Sequencing artifact likely explains a cluster of highly shared sequence variants. In a later analysis, most CMV-associated TCR beta chains appeared HLA-restricted.

PCR was performed using 60 Vbeta and 13 Jbeta primers. Data came from immunoSEQ multiplex PCR; TCRdb stores just in-frame clones and leaves some out. The data contain around 97,000 clones, around 81% of them singletons. A note on this clone: Antigen specificity is unknown.

Per the germline V gene, CDR1 is MNHEY and CDR2 is SMNVEV (reference sequence). V lost 3 bases, J lost 1 base, and 8 bases lay in between. There are 14 residues in the CDR3. At sampling all donors were nominally healthy, likely with unrecorded immune exposures. The chain recombines TRBV27 with TRBJ2-3; the D gene is possibly TRBD2 (5 bases). Sequenced: PBMCs. The receptor was isolated from a middle-aged man in good health and CMV-seropositive. The CDR3 DNA follows: TGTGCCAGCAGTTTTTTTAGCGGCACAGATACGCAGTATTTT. Amino acid sequence: CASSFFSGTDTQYF.